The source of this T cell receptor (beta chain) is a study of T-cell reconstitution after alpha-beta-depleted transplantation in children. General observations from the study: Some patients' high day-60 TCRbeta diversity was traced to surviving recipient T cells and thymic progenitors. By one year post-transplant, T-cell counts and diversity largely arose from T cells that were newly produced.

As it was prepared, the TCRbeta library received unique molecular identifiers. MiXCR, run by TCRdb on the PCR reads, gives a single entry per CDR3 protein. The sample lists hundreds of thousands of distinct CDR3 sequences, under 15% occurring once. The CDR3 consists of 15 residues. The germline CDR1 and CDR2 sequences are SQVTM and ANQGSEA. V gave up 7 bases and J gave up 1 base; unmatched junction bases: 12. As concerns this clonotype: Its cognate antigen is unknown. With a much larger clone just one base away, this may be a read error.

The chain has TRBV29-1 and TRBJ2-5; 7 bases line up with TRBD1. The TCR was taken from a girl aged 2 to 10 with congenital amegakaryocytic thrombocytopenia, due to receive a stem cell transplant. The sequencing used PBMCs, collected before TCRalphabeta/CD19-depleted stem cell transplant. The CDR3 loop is CSAGVVGQVQETQYF. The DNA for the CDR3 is TGCAGCGCTGGGGTCGTCGGACAGGTCCAAGAGACCCAGTACTTC. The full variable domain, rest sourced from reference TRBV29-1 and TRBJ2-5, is SAVISQKPSRDICQRGTSLTIQCQVDSQVTMMFWYRQQPGQSLTLIATANQGSEATYESGFVIDKFPISRPNLTFSTLTVSNMSPEDSSIYLCSAGVVGQVQETQYFGPGTRLLVL.